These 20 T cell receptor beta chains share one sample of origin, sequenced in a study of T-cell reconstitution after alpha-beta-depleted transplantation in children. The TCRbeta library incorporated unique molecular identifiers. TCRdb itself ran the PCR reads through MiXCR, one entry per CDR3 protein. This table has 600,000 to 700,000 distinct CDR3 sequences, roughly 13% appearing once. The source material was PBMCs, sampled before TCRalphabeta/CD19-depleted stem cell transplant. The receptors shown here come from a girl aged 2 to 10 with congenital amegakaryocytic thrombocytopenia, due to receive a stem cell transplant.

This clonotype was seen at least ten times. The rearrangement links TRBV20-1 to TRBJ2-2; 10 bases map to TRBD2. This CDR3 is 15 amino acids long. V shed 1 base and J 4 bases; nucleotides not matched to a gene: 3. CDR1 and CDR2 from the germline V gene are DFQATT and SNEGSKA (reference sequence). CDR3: CSARGAGGPTGELFF. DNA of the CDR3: TGCAGTGCTAGAGGAGCGGGAGGGCCCACCGGGGAGCTGTTTTTT.

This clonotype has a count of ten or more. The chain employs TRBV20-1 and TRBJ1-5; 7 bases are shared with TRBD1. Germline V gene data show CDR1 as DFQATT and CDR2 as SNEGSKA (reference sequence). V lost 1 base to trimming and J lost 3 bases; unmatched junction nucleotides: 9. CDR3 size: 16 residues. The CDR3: CSARVTTGAPNQPQHF. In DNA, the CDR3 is TGCAGTGCTAGAGTAACCACAGGGGCTCCCAATCAGCCCCAGCATTTT.

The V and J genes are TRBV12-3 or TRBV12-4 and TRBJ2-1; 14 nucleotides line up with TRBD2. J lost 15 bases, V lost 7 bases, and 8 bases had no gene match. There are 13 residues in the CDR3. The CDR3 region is CASTLTSGRAPFF. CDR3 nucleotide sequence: TGTGCCAGCACCTTGACTAGCGGGAGGGCCCCGTTCTTC.

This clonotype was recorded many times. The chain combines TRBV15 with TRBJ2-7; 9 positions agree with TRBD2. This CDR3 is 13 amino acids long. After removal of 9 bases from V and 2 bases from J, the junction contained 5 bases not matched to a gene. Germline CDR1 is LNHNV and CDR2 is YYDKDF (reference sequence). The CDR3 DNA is TGTGCCACAAAGCGGGAGGATACCTACGAGCAGTACTTC. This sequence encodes CATKREDTYEQYF.

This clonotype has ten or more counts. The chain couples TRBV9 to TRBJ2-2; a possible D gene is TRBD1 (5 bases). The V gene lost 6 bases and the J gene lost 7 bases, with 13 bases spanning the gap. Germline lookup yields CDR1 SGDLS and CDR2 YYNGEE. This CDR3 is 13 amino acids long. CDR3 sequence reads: CASTPWGVGELFF. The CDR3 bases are TGTGCCAGCACGCCGTGGGGCGTCGGGGAGCTGTTTTTT. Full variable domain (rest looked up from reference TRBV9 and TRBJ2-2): DSGVTQTPKHLITATGQRVTLRCSPRSGDLSVYWYQQSLDQGLQFLIQYYNGEERAKGNILERFSAQQFPDLHSELNLSSLELGDSALYFCASTPWGVGELFFGEGSRLTVL.

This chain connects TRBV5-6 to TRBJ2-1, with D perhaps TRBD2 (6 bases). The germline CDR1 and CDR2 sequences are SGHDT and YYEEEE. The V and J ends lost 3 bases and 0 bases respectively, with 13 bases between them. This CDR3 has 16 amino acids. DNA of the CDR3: TGTGCCAGCAGCTCAGTTACTAGCCCCTCCTACAATGAGCAGTTCTTC. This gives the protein CASSSVTSPSYNEQFF. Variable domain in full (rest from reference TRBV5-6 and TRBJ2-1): DAGVTQSPTHLIKTRGQQVTLRCSPKSGHDTVSWYQQALGQGPQFIFQYYEEEERQRGNFPDRFSGHQFPNYSSELNVNALLLGDSALYLCASSSVTSPSYNEQFFGPGTRLTVL.

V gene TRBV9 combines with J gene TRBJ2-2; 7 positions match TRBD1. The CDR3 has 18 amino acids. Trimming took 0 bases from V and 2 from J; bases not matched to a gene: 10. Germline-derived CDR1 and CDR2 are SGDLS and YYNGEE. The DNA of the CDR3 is TGTGCCAGCAGCGTAGTTGATGTGCGACAGGGTAACACCGGGGAGCTGTTTTTT. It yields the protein CASSVVDVRQGNTGELFF.

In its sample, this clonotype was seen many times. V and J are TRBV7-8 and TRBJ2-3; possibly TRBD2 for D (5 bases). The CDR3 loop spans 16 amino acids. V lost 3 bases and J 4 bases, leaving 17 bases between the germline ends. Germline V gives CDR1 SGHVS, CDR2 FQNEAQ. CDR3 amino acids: CASSFGRVPSADTQYF. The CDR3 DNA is TGTGCCAGCAGCTTCGGGCGGGTTCCCAGCGCAGATACGCAGTATTTT.

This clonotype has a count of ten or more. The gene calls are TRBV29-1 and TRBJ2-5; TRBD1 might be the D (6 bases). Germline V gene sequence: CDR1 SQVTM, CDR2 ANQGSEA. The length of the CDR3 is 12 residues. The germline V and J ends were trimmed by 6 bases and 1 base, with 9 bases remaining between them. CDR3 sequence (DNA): TGCAGCGTCTACAGGGTCCAAGAGACCCAGTACTTC. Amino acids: CSVYRVQETQYF. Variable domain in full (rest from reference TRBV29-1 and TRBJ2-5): SAVISQKPSRDICQRGTSLTIQCQVDSQVTMMFWYRQQPGQSLTLIATANQGSEATYESGFVIDKFPISRPNLTFSTLTVSNMSPEDSSIYLCSVYRVQETQYFGPGTRLLVL.

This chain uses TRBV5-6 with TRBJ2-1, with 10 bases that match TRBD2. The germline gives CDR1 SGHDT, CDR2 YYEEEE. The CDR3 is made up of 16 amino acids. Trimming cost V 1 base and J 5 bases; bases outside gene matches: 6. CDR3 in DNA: TGTGCCAGCAGCTTGATTCACCTAGCGGGAGACAATGAGCAGTTCTTC. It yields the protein CASSLIHLAGDNEQFF. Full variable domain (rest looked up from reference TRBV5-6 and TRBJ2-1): DAGVTQSPTHLIKTRGQQVTLRCSPKSGHDTVSWYQQALGQGPQFIFQYYEEEERQRGNFPDRFSGHQFPNYSSELNVNALLLGDSALYLCASSLIHLAGDNEQFFGPGTRLTVL.

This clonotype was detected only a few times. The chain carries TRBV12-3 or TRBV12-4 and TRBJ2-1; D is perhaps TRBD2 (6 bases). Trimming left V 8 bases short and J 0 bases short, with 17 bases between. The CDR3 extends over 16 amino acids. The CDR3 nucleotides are TGTGCCAGCGCGGGATCCGGAGAGAGCTCCTACAATGAGCAGTTCTTC. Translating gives CASAGSGESSYNEQFF.

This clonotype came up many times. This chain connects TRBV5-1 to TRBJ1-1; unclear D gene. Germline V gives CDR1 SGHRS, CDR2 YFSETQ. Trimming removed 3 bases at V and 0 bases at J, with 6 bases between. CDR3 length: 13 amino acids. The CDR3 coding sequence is TGCGCCAGCAGCTCCTACATGAACACTGAAGCTTTCTTT. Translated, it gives CASSSYMNTEAFF.

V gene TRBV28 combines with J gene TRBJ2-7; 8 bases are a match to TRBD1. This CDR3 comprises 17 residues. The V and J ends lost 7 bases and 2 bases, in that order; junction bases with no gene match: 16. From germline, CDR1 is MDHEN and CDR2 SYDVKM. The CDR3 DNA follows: TGTGCCAGCACGTCGCCGGGACAGGCAATCGGAACCTACGAGCAGTACTTC. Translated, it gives CASTSPGQAIGTYEQYF.

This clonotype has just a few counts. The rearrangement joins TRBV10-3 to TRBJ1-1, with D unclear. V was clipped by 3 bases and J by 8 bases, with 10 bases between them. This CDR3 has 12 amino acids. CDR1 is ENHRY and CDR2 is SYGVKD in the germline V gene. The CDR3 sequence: CAISDPAREAFF. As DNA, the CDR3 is TGTGCCATCAGTGATCCGGCCCGCGAAGCTTTCTTT.

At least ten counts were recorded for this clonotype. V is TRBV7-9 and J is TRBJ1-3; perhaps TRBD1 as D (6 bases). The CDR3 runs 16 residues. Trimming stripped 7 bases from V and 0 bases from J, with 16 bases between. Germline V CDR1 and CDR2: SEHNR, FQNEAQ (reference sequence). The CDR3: CASTQSGQISGNTIYF. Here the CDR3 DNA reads TGTGCCAGCACCCAAAGCGGACAGATCTCTGGAAACACCATATATTTT.

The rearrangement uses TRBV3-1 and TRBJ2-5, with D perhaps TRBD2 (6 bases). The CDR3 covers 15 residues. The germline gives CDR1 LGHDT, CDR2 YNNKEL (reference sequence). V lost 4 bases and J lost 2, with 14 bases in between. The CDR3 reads CASSRPGLEQETQYF. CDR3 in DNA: TGTGCCAGCAGCCGACCGGGACTGGAACAAGAGACCCAGTACTTC.

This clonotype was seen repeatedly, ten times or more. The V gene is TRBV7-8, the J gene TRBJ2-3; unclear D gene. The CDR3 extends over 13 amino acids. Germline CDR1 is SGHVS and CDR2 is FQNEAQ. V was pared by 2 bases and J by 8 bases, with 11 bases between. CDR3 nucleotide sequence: TGTGCCAGCAGCTTACTCGGCTATGGTACGCAGTATTTT. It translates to CASSLLGYGTQYF.

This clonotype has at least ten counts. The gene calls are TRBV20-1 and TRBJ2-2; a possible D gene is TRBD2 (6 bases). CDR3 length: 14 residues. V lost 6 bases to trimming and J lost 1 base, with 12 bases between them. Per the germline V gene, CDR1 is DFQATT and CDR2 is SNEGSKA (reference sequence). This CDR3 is CSAVTRGNTGELFF. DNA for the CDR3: TGCAGTGCGGTGACTAGGGGGAACACCGGGGAGCTGTTTTTT.

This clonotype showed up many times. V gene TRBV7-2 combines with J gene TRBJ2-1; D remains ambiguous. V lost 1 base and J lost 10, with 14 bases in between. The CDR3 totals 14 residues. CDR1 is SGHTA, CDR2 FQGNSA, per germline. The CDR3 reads CASSLVNSAREQFF. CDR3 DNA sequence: TGTGCCAGCAGCTTAGTAAATTCAGCTAGGGAGCAGTTCTTC.

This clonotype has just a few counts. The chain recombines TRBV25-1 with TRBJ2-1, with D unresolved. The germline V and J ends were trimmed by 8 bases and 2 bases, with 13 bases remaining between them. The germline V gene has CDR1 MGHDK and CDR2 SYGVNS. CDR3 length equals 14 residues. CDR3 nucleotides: TGTGCCAGCCAGGACGCGGTCACCTACAATGAGCAGTTCTTC. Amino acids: CASQDAVTYNEQFF.